One and the same sample provided the 4 T cell receptor beta chains below, sequenced in a study of OX40 agonist ivuxolimab in advanced cancers. Generated by immunoSEQ multiplex PCR, the TCRdb table keeps only in-frame clones and is missing some. The profile shows about 51,000 clones, 88% of them singletons. Here the sequenced sample was CD4+ or CD8+ T cells sorted from blood, taken in a trial of the OX40 agonist ivuxolimab. Receptors were obtained from an adult with an advanced solid tumor such as melanoma, head and neck, liver or kidney cancer.

The CDR3 reads CASSPAHFEQYF. CDR3 DNA sequence: TGTGCCAGCAGCCCCGCCCATTTCGAGCAGTACTTC. This chain joins TRBV5-5 and TRBJ2-7; D gene unclear. V was pared by 4 bases and J by 6 bases, with 11 bases between. The CDR3 runs 12 residues. The germline V gene has CDR1 SGHKS and CDR2 YYEKEE (reference sequence).

The rearrangement uses TRBV23-1 and TRBJ1-5; possible D gene TRBD1, 6 bases. TRBV23-1 falls under the ORF class, with uncertain function. V shed 3 bases and J shed 5 bases, with 32 bases lying between them. The CDR3 covers 21 residues. CDR3 bases: TGCGCCAGCAGTCACACCCCCTACCGGCAGCGGCGGGGGGCGTTTTATCAGCCCCAGCATTTT. Amino acid sequence: CASSHTPYRQRRGAFYQPQHF.

The genes are TRBV21-1 and TRBJ1-5. TRBV21-1 is a pseudogene segment. The CDR3 has 17 amino acids. As DNA, the CDR3 is TGTGCCAGCAGCAACGAGGGGACCGAGAATAGCAATCAGCCCCAGCATTTT. It encodes CASSNEGTENSNQPQHF.

CDR3 coding DNA: TGTGCCAGCAGTGAGAGAACCGGGACAGGGTCGTTTGGAAACACCATATATTTT. It translates to CASSERTGTGSFGNTIYF. The V and J genes are TRBV25-1 and TRBJ1-3; TRBD1 matches at 9 bases. The length of the CDR3 is 18 residues. CDR1 and CDR2 from the germline V gene are MGHDK and SYGVNS. Trimming at V came to 3 bases and at J to 3 bases, leaving 12 bases not matched to a gene.